This T cell receptor beta chain was sequenced in a study of T cells in Graves' hyperthyroidism and ophthalmopathy. For the study at large: Sampling of peripheral blood happened at initial diagnosis, prior to any treatment.

This clonotype was counted a few times. Trimming removed 7 bases from V and 4 bases from J; junction bases left unmatched: 9. This CDR3 contains 14 residues. Germline values: CDR1 SQVTM, CDR2 ANQGSEA. Amplified regions were TCR beta CDR3 sequences from RNA transcripts. HTBI primers were the set used in a first-round RT-PCR of the TCR CDR3. Using its own MiXCR run on the multiplex PCR reads, TCRdb lists one record per CDR3 protein. This table has about 420,000 distinct CDR3 sequences, around a sixth appearing once. Criteria for exclusion of patients were uncontrolled infection, other autoimmune disease, pregnancy or lactation. Together with thyroid ultrasound, orbital computed tomography, serum thyroxine and TRAb, clinical symptoms were used for diagnoses.

The TCR was taken from a woman under 30 with Graves' hyperthyroidism. Sequenced material: blood. V is TRBV29-1 and J is TRBJ2-5, with TRBD1 matching over 10 bases. The CDR3 DNA sequence: TGCAGCGCCGAGGAGAGGGACAGGGGAGAGACCCAGTACTTC. This translates into CSAEERDRGETQYF.